What follows describes a single T cell receptor beta chain. In TCRdb, the RACE reads were re-called with MiXCR into one record per CDR3 protein. This sample has tens of thousands of distinct CDR3 sequences, with under 15% found just once. Time point defined: patch test 3, about 24 weeks after DPC sensitization. Stated treatment: therapeutic diphenylcyclopropenone sensitization with weekly scalp DPC. This sample stems from a study of human T cells and chemical hapten exposure. Per the germline V gene, CDR1 is MNHEY and CDR2 is SMNVEV (reference sequence). The V and J ends lost 4 bases and 0 bases, in that order; junction bases with no gene match: 7. CDR3 length: 17 residues.

The chain is built from TRBV27 and TRBJ2-1; 9 bases line up with TRBD2. Sample: whole blood, taken in connection with sensitization to the hapten diphenylcyclopropenone (DPC). The TCR comes from a woman between 50 and 59 years old with alopecia areata. Some clones in this sample may be carry-over from other donors' samples. The CDR3 bases are TGTGCCAGCAGTTGGGCTAGCGGGGATCTCTCCTACAATGAGCAGTTCTTC. Translated: CASSWASGDLSYNEQFF.